This T cell receptor (beta chain) appears in the sequencing data of a study of cytomegalovirus exposure and HLA in healthy donors. V was trimmed by 6 bases and J by 3 bases, leaving 12 bases between them. CDR3 length: 13 residues. CDR1 and CDR2 (germline): MNHEY, SMNVEV (reference sequence). The primer mix had 60 Vbeta and 13 Jbeta primers. Using immunoSEQ multiplex PCR, the repertoire was profiled, and TCRdb retains in-frame clones only, with some absent. Of over 100,000 clones listed, 77% are singletons. Study-level points and caveats: It was reported that TCR beta sequences correctly inferred the HLA-A and HLA-B alleles for most subjects.

Each of the donors was a healthy bone marrow donor. Comments on this clone: What it binds is unknown.

The chain recombines TRBV27 with TRBJ2-7; D perhaps matches TRBD2 (6 bases). The sample comprised PBMCs. The source of this sequence is a male donor in good health and CMV-seropositive. Here the CDR3 reads CASSGGTGYEQYF. The CDR3 nucleotides are TGTGCCAGCAGCGGCGGGACGGGCTACGAGCAGTACTTC.